Shown below are 23 T cell receptor beta chains from a single sample sequenced in a study of T cell responses to AZD1222 COVID-19 vaccine. Clones were sequenced by immunoSEQ multiplex PCR, and TCRdb holds only the in-frame ones, with some missing. This sample yields approximately 120,000 clones, of which more than 80% are seen a single time; almost 4.5% belongs to the top ten. Material: peripheral blood, obtained 28 days after the second AZD1222 dose. Receptor source: an adult who received the AZD1222 COVID-19 vaccine.

The chain recombines TRBV11-2 with TRBJ1-2; 9 nucleotides line up with TRBD1. Germline trimming cut 5 bases from V and 8 bases from J; bases unmatched to any gene: 12. Germline values: CDR1 SGHAT, CDR2 FQNNGV. This CDR3 is built from 15 residues. The CDR3 DNA reads TGTGCCAGCAGCCCACAGGGGGCCATCGGAGGAGGCTACACCTTC. Translating it yields CASSPQGAIGGGYTF.

This clone has a handful of counts. This chain links TRBV4-1 with TRBJ2-4; D unclear. This CDR3 comprises 12 residues. Germline V lookup: CDR1 MGHRA, CDR2 YSYEKL. Between the trimmed V and J ends, which lost 3 bases and 7 bases, there was a span of 7 bases. The CDR3 nucleotides read TGCGCCAGCAGCCACTACGACAACATTCAGTACTTC. Its translation: CASSHYDNIQYF.

This chain links TRBV30 with TRBJ1-5; D is unresolved. Germline CDR1 reads GTSNPN; CDR2 reads SVGIG (reference sequence). V dropped 0 bases and J dropped 5 bases, with 11 bases sitting between them. CDR3 length: 14 residues. The CDR3 DNA is TGTGCCTGGAGTGTCATACTAACTGATCAGCCCCAGCATTTT. This sequence encodes CAWSVILTDQPQHF.

With respect to this clone: At the DNA level, this CDR3 is encoded by other sequences in the same sample as well. The chain combines TRBV7-9 with TRBJ2-1, with 7 nucleotides matching TRBD1. Per the germline V gene, CDR1 is SEHNR and CDR2 is FQNEAQ (reference sequence). The CDR3 runs 14 residues. V was clipped by 2 bases and J by 2 bases; unmatched bases: 0. CDR3 loop: CASSLRGPYNEQFF. CDR3 bases: TGTGCCAGCAGCTTAAGGGGGCCCTACAATGAGCAGTTCTTC.

The chain joins TRBV19 to TRBJ2-1; D is perhaps TRBD1 (6 bases). CDR1 is LNHDA, CDR2 SQIVND, per germline (reference sequence). V was pared by 6 bases and J by 6 bases, with 18 bases between. The CDR3 consists of 15 residues. CDR3 in amino acids: CASSPQISRGNEQFF. The CDR3 nucleotides are TGTGCCAGTAGCCCTCAGATTAGCAGGGGCAATGAGCAGTTCTTC.

The chain has TRBV5-1 and TRBJ1-5, with D perhaps matching TRBD1 (5 bases). Germline CDR1 SGHRS, CDR2 YFSETQ. V was shortened by 0 bases and J by 0 bases, with 10 bases between the two germline ends. This CDR3 comprises 16 residues. Here the CDR3 reads CASSLAPGASNQPQHF. The CDR3 bases are TGCGCCAGCAGCTTGGCCCCCGGGGCTAGCAATCAGCCCCAGCATTTT. Drawing the rest from reference TRBV5-1 and TRBJ1-5, the complete variable domain is KAGVTQTPRYLIKTRGQQVTLSCSPISGHRSVSWYQQTPGQGLQFLFEYFSETQRNKGNFPGRFSGRQFSNSRSEMNVSTLELGDSALYLCASSLAPGASNQPQHFGDGTRLSIL.

J is TRBJ1-2 and V is TRBV30; 8 nucleotides align to TRBD1. CDR1 is GTSNPN, CDR2 SVGIG, per germline (reference sequence). V was clipped by 0 bases and J by 2 bases; unmatched bases: 2. This CDR3 spans 14 amino acids. The CDR3 sequence is CAWSVRDRNYGYTF. Written as DNA, the CDR3 is TGTGCCTGGAGTGTCCGGGACAGGAACTATGGCTACACCTTC. The full variable domain, in which reference TRBV30 and TRBJ1-2 provide the parts outside the CDR3, is SQTIHQWPATLVQPVGSPLSLECTVEGTSNPNLYWYRQAAGRGLQLLFYSVGIGQISSEVPQNLSASRPQDRQFILSSKKLLLSDSGFYLCAWSVRDRNYGYTFGSGTRLTVV.

V and J are TRBV7-3 and TRBJ1-5, with TRBD1 identical over 10 bases. With V trimmed by 0 bases and J by 2 bases, 16 bases remained unmatched. CDR3 size: 21 residues. The germline CDR1 and CDR2 sequences are SGHTA and FQGTGA. The CDR3 is CASSLTGWRQGAWNGNQPQHF. CDR3 in DNA: TGTGCCAGCAGCTTAACCGGATGGCGACAGGGGGCATGGAATGGCAATCAGCCCCAGCATTTT.

The V and J genes are TRBV28 and TRBJ1-2; D is perhaps TRBD1 (6 bases). The CDR3 is 16 residues long. Germline lookup yields CDR1 MDHEN and CDR2 SYDVKM. The V gene lost 2 bases and the J gene lost 5 bases, with 18 bases spanning the gap. CDR3 sequence: CASSLERDIIGYGYTF. CDR3 coding DNA: TGTGCCAGCAGTTTAGAGAGGGACATAATAGGATATGGCTACACCTTC.

The chain uses TRBV30 and TRBJ2-1; 12 positions agree with TRBD2. This CDR3 comprises 14 residues. Trimming cost V 2 bases and J 4 bases; bases outside gene matches: 0. Per the germline V gene, CDR1 is GTSNPN and CDR2 is SVGIG (reference sequence). CDR3 protein: CAWSTSGGYNEQFF. The CDR3 region has the DNA TGTGCCTGGAGTACTAGCGGGGGGTACAATGAGCAGTTCTTC.

This chain connects TRBV6-5 to TRBJ2-5; D not resolved. CDR1 MNHEY and CDR2 SVGAGI come from the germline V gene. The CDR3 length is 10 residues. Between the trimmed V and J ends, which lost 6 bases and 3 bases, there was a span of 2 bases. The CDR3 DNA reads TGTGCCAGCAGAGAAGAGACCCAGTACTTC. Its protein is CASREETQYF.

CDR3 protein: CASSLLGEPETQYF. The CDR3 bases are TGTGCCAGCAGCTTACTCGGGGAACCAGAGACCCAGTACTTC. The V and J genes are TRBV7-9 and TRBJ2-5; maybe TRBD2 (5 bases). Between the trimmed V and J ends, which lost 2 bases and 4 bases, there was a span of 11 bases. The CDR3 loop spans 14 amino acids. Germline V gene lookup returns CDR1 SEHNR and CDR2 FQNEAQ (reference sequence).

This chain connects TRBV5-4 to TRBJ2-3; 9 nucleotides agree with TRBD2. The CDR3 contains 16 residues. The V and J ends lost 0 bases and 4 bases, in that order; junction bases with no gene match: 6. CDR1 is SGHNT, CDR2 YYREEE, per germline (reference sequence). As DNA, the CDR3 is TGTGCCAGCAGCTTGGCCCAGCGGGGGGTGGCAGATACGCAGTATTTT. This sequence encodes CASSLAQRGVADTQYF.

The genes are TRBV15 and TRBJ1-4; maybe TRBD1 (5 bases). The CDR3 sequence is 12 residues long. The V end was cut by 8 bases, the J end by 7 bases, with 11 bases between. CDR1 LNHNV and CDR2 YYDKDF come from the germline V gene (reference sequence). CDR3: CATGAGREKLFF. In nucleotides, the CDR3 is TGTGCCACCGGGGCAGGGCGTGAAAAACTGTTTTTT. Filled out from reference TRBV15 and TRBJ1-4, the complete variable domain reads DAMVIQNPRYQVTQFGKPVTLSCSQTLNHNVMYWYQQKSSQAPKLLFHYYDKDFNNEADTPDNFQSRRPNTSFCFLDIRSPGLGDTAMYLCATGAGREKLFFGSGTQLSVL.

This clone was seen a handful of times. Other nucleotide sequences from this sample produce the same CDR3. V usage is TRBV7-2 and J usage is TRBJ2-5; a possible D gene is TRBD1 (7 bases). Trimming took 1 base from V and 5 from J, leaving 14 bases between them. Germline CDR1 is SGHTA and CDR2 is FQGNSA. The CDR3 sequence is 15 residues long. CDR3 in DNA: TGTGCCAGCAGCTTAGTACTAGCCAGGGGGGAGACCCAGTACTTC. This gives the protein CASSLVLARGETQYF.

This clone turned up a few times. CDR3 sequence reads: CASSLRTGGARANYGYTF. For the CDR3, the DNA is TGTGCCAGCAGCCTAAGGACAGGGGGCGCTCGTGCTAACTATGGCTACACCTTC. The chain links TRBV7-2 to TRBJ1-2, with 11 positions matching TRBD1. The CDR3 totals 18 residues. V lost 5 bases to trimming and J lost 0 bases; unmatched junction nucleotides: 11. CDR1 and CDR2 (germline): SGHTA, FQGNSA. Complete variable domain (other parts from reference TRBV7-2 and TRBJ1-2): GAGVSQSPSNKVTEKGKDVELRCDPISGHTALYWYRQSLGQGLEFLIYFQGNSAPDKSGLPSDRFSAERTGGSVSTLTIQRTQQEDSAVYLCASSLRTGGARANYGYTFGSGTRLTVV.

The chain combines TRBV19 with TRBJ2-1; D possibly corresponds to TRBD2 (6 bases). Germline CDR1 and CDR2: LNHDA and SQIVND (reference sequence). The CDR3 contains 12 residues. V dropped 6 bases and J dropped 8 bases, with 11 bases sitting between them. Here the CDR3 DNA reads TGTGCCAGTAGGGGGGGACGGGATGAGCAGTTCTTC. This translates into CASRGGRDEQFF.

The rearrangement joins TRBV2 to TRBJ2-2; D perhaps matches TRBD1 (5 bases). CDR3 length equals 16 residues. Germline V gene data show CDR1 as SNHLY and CDR2 as FYNNEI. V lost 5 bases to trimming and J lost 6 bases, with 19 bases between them. The CDR3 coding sequence is TGTGCCAGCAGTTTGACCGCAGGGCTCCCCTCCGGGGAGCTGTTTTTT. As protein: CASSLTAGLPSGELFF.

The V call is TRBV7-3, the J call TRBJ1-5; D is possibly TRBD1 (6 bases). This CDR3 has 14 amino acids. From germline, CDR1 is SGHTA and CDR2 FQGTGA. V shed 5 bases and J shed 5 bases, with 13 bases lying between them. CDR3 region: CASSPGAGDQPQHF. CDR3 DNA: TGTGCCAGCAGCCCGGGGGCTGGGGATCAGCCCCAGCATTTT.

The chain carries TRBV6-5 and TRBJ2-5, with D perhaps given as TRBD1 or TRBD2 (5 bases each). This CDR3 has 14 residues. Trimming shortened V by 6 bases and J by 0 bases, and 11 bases separated the two germline ends. Germline V CDR1 and CDR2: MNHEY, SVGAGI. For the CDR3, the DNA is TGTGCCAGCAGGGTGACGGGACACCAAGAGACCCAGTACTTC. Encoded protein: CASRVTGHQETQYF.

The table lists this clone with a count of one. The gene calls are TRBV28 and TRBJ2-1; 11 positions agree with TRBD2. The V segment lost 0 bases and the J segment 5 bases; nucleotides outside the gene matches: 3. The CDR3 has 16 amino acids. Germline assignment: CDR1 MDHEN and CDR2 SYDVKM. The CDR3 loop reads CASSLWTSGDNNEQFF. The CDR3 coding sequence is TGTGCCAGCAGTTTATGGACTAGCGGGGACAACAATGAGCAGTTCTTC.

The chain uses TRBV2 and TRBJ1-5; D not certain. The CDR3 length is 14 residues. From germline, CDR1 is SNHLY and CDR2 FYNNEI. The V end was cut by 5 bases, the J end by 4 bases, with 12 bases between. The CDR3: CASSPSGANQPQHF. As DNA, the CDR3 is TGTGCCAGCAGTCCCTCGGGCGCTAATCAGCCCCAGCATTTT.

The chain combines TRBV5-6 with TRBJ1-5; D is perhaps TRBD1 (6 bases). Germline CDR1 and CDR2: SGHDT and YYEEEE. V lost 4 bases, J lost 6 bases, and 17 bases lay in between. The CDR3 consists of 15 residues. The CDR3 sequence: CASSTRQEPLQPQHF. DNA of the CDR3: TGTGCCAGCAGCACAAGACAGGAACCCCTTCAGCCCCAGCATTTT. Combining the CDR3 with reference TRBV5-6 and TRBJ1-5 gives the whole variable domain DAGVTQSPTHLIKTRGQQVTLRCSPKSGHDTVSWYQQALGQGPQFIFQYYEEEERQRGNFPDRFSGHQFPNYSSELNVNALLLGDSALYLCASSTRQEPLQPQHFGDGTRLSIL.